This TCR beta chain was found in a study of PD-L1 blockade in urothelial cancer. At the level of the study: Blood was subjected to analysis at 3 weeks (second dose) and 6 weeks following treatment start.

CDR3 size: 14 residues. Germline V gene sequence: CDR1 MNHEY, CDR2 SMNVEV (reference sequence). Trimming cost V 6 bases and J 0 bases, with 11 bases left between them. Produced via immunoSEQ multiplex PCR; TCRdb's table is partial and in-frame only. Found here are some 67,000 clones, 70% to 90% of them singletons; the top ten hold 3.4%. The TCR originated in a man aged 55-75 years with urothelial cancer. The rearrangement links TRBV27 to TRBJ1-1; TRBD1 is a possible D gene (5 bases). Sequencing was performed on PBMCs, taken around atezolizumab (anti-PD-L1) treatment. The CDR3 loop reads CASSNRQLNTEAFF. The CDR3 DNA reads TGTGCCAGCAGCAATCGACAGTTGAACACTGAAGCTTTCTTT.